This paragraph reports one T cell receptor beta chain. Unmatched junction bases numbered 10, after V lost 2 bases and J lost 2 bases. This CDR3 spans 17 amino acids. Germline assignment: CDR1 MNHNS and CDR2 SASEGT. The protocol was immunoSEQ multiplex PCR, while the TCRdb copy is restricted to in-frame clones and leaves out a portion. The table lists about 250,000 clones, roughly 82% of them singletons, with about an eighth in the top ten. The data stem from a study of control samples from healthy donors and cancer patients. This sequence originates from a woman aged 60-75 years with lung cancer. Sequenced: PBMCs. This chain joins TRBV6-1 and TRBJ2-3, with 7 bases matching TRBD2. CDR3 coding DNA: TGTGCCAGCAGTGAATGGCCTAGCGGAGGGCTCACAGATACGCAGTATTTT. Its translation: CASSEWPSGGLTDTQYF.